Listed below are T cell receptor beta chains from one sample, sequenced in a study of cytomegalovirus exposure and HLA in healthy donors. The protocol was immunoSEQ multiplex PCR, while the TCRdb copy is restricted to in-frame clones and leaves out a portion. Among approximately 180,000 clones listed, around nine tenths were seen once. The sequenced sample consisted of PBMCs. Source of these receptors: a woman in her twenties or thirties in good health and CMV-seronegative. Each CDR3 is given with its conserved first and last residue.

V	J	CDR3
TRBV27	TRBJ1-5	CASRKSVAGSNQPQHF
TRBV19	TRBJ1-5	CASSMWTGGYNQPQHF
TRBV7-6	TRBJ1-5	CASSLVSNQPQHF
TRBV7-2	TRBJ1-4	CASSFGGGEKLFF
TRBV5-1	TRBJ2-7	CASSFGGQGRYYEQYF
TRBV6-5	TRBJ2-2	CASSYSKTSGELFF
TRBV6-1	TRBJ2-1	CASSNTGYNEQFF
TRBV27	TRBJ2-1	CASSLTRGGAGEQFF
TRBV5-8	TRBJ1-1	CASSFFVLANTEAFF
TRBV5-1	TRBJ1-2	CASSLGSGNYGYTF
TRBV4-2	TRBJ1-5	CASSASGASNQPQHF
TRBV27	TRBJ2-7	CASSFRDSYEQYF
TRBV25-1	TRBJ1-3	CASSPPGRGSSGNTIYF
TRBV2	TRBJ1-4	CASSVSAGDEKLFF
TRBV9	TRBJ2-5	CASSRDWETQYF
TRBV6-1	TRBJ2-1	CAGQSGYNEQFF
TRBV14	TRBJ2-7	CASRLTGTGIYEQYF
TRBV7-2	TRBJ1-1	CASSRWGQGKGLIEAFF
TRBV2	TRBJ1-2	CASRADRLDYGYTF
TRBV27	TRBJ2-7	CAGSSTSGATYEQYF
TRBV6-1	TRBJ2-3	CASTHGQGVDTQYF
TRBV6-1	TRBJ1-3	CASSDRASGNTIYF
TRBV19	TRBJ1-2	CASSMSISNYGYTF
TRBV29-1	TRBJ2-2	CSGAGQTGELFF
TRBV10-3	TRBJ1-1	CAISSGFAAEAFF
TRBV6-5	TRBJ2-7	CASRYRDRYYEQYF
TRBV7-9	TRBJ2-7	CASSSPLAGVTYEQYF
TRBV14	TRBJ2-7	CASSQDLSPGYSYEQYF
TRBV6-1	TRBJ1-4	CASSAGRGEKLFF
TRBV4-3	TRBJ1-6	CASSQDLAGDNSPLHF
TRBV6-1	TRBJ2-7	CASSEGDSSYEQYF
TRBV19	TRBJ2-2	CASSTLVDSGGITGELFF
TRBV2	TRBJ1-2	CASSELKGANYGYTF
TRBV27	TRBJ1-1	CASSYTPPRLGGGGEAFF
TRBV7-9	TRBJ2-2	CASSPGQNDDPGELFF
TRBV7-8	TRBJ1-1	CASSLAQNLNTEAFF
TRBV15	TRBJ2-5	CATSRDPGETQYF
TRBV15	TRBJ1-2	CATSDWTGGDGYTF
TRBV27	TRBJ2-7	CASSLAHGGAYEQYF
TRBV5-1	TRBJ2-7	CASSHGTGKYEQYF
TRBV29-1	TRBJ1-1	CSVDAGLGTEAFF
TRBV9	TRBJ1-6	CASSSTGNGRNSPLHF